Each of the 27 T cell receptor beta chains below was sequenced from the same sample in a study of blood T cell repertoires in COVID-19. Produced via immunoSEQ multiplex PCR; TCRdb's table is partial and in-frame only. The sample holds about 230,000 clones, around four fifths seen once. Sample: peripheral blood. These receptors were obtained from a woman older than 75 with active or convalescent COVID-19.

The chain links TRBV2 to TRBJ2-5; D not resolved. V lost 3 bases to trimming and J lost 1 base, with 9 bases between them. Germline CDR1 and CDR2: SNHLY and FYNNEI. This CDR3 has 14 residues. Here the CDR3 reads CASSEVTSQETQYF. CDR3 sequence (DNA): TGTGCCAGCAGTGAGGTGACAAGCCAAGAGACCCAGTACTTC.

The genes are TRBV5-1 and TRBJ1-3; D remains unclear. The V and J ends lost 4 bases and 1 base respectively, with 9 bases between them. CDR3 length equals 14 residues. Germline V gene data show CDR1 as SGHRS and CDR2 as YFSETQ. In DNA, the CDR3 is TGCGCCAGCAGCAAAGGACTTTCTGGAAACACCATATATTTT. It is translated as CASSKGLSGNTIYF. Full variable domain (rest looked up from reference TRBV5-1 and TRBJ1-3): KAGVTQTPRYLIKTRGQQVTLSCSPISGHRSVSWYQQTPGQGLQFLFEYFSETQRNKGNFPGRFSGRQFSNSRSEMNVSTLELGDSALYLCASSKGLSGNTIYFGEGSWLTVV.

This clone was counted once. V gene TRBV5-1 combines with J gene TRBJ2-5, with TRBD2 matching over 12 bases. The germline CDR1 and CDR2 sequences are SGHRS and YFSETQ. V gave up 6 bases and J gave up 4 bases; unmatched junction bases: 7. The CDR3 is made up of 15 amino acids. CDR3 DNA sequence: TGCGCCAGCAATATACTAGCGGGGGGCTCAGAGACCCAGTACTTC. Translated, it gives CASNILAGGSETQYF.

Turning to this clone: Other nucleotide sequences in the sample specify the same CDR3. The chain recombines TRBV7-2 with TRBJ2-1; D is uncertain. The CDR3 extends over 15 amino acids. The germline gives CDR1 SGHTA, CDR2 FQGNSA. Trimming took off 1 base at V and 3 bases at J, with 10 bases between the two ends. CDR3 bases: TGTGCCAGCAGCTTAGGGAGAGGAATCTACAATGAGCAGTTCTTC. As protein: CASSLGRGIYNEQFF.

Here the CDR3 DNA reads TGTGCCAGCGGAGGGCAGGATTTTCAGCCCCAGCATTTT. Its translation: CASGGQDFQPQHF. The chain joins TRBV2 to TRBJ1-5, with D uncertain. Germline assignment: CDR1 SNHLY and CDR2 FYNNEI. This CDR3 has 13 amino acids. V lost 8 bases and J 6 bases, leaving 14 bases between the germline ends.

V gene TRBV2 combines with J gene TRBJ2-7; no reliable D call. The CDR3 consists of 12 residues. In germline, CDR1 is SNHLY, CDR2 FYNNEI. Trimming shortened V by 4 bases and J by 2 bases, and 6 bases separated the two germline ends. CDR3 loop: CASSGSAYEQYF. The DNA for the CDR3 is TGTGCCAGCAGTGGCAGCGCCTACGAGCAGTACTTC.

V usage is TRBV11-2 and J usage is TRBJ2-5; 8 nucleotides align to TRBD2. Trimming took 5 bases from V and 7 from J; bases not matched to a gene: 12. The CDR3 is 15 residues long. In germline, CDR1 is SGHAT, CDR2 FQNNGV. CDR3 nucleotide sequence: TGTGCCAGCAGCACCAGGGGCGGGGGGAAGAGGACCCAGTACTTC. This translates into CASSTRGGGKRTQYF.

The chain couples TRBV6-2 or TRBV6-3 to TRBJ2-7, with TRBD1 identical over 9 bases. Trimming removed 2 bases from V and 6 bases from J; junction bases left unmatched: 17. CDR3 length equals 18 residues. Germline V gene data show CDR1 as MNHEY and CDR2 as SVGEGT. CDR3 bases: TGTGCCAGCAGTTACAATCGACCCACCGGGACAGGGAGAGTCGAGCAGTACTTC. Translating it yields CASSYNRPTGTGRVEQYF.

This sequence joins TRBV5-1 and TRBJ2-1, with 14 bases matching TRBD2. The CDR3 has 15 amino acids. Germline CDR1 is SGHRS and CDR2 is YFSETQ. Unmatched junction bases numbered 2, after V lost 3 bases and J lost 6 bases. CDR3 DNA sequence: TGCGCCAGCAGCTCGACTAGCGGGAGGGGCAATGAGCAGTTCTTC. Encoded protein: CASSSTSGRGNEQFF.

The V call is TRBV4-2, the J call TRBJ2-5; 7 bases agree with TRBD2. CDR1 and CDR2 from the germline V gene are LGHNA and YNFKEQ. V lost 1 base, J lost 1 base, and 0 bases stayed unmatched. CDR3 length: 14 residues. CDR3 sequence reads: CASSQGLAQETQYF. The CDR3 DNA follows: TGTGCCAGCAGCCAAGGACTAGCCCAAGAGACCCAGTACTTC.

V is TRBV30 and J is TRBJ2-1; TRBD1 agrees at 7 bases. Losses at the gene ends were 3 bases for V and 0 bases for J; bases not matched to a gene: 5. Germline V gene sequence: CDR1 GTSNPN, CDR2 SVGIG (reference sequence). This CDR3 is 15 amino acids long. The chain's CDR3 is CAWRETGNSYNEQFF. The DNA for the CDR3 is TGTGCCTGGAGGGAGACAGGGAACTCCTACAATGAGCAGTTCTTC.

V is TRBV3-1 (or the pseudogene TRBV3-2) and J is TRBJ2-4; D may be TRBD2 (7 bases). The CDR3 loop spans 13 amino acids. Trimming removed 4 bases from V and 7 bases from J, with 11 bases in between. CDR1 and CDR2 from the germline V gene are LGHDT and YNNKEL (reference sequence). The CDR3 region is CASSLQGGNIQYF. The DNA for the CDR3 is TGTGCCAGCAGCCTACAGGGAGGGAACATTCAGTACTTC.

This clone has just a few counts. The CDR3 loop reads CASSWGGGYTGELFF. In DNA form, the CDR3 reads TGTGCCAGCAGCTGGGGCGGGGGCTACACCGGGGAGCTGTTTTTT. The rearrangement links TRBV4-2 to TRBJ2-2; D might be TRBD2 (7 bases). CDR3 length: 15 residues. Trimming left V 5 bases short and J 3 bases short, with 13 bases between. The germline CDR1 and CDR2 sequences are LGHNA and YNFKEQ.

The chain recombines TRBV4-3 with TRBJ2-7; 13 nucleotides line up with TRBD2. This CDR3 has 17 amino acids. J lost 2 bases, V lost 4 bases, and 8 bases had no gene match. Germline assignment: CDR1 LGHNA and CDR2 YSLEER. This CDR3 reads CASSLELAGGEAYEQYF. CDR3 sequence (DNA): TGCGCCAGCAGCCTTGAACTAGCGGGGGGGGAAGCCTACGAGCAGTACTTC.

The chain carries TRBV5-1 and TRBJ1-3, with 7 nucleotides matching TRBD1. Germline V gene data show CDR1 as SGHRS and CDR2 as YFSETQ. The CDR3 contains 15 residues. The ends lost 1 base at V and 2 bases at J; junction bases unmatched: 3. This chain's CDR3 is CASSLWDSPGNTIYF. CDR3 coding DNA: TGCGCCAGCAGCTTGTGGGACAGCCCTGGAAACACCATATATTTT.

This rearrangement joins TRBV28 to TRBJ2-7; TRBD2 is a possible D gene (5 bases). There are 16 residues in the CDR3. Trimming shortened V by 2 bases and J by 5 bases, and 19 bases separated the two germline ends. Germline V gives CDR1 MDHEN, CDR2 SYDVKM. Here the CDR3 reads CASSLLPGTSFDEQYF. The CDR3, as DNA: TGTGCCAGCAGTTTACTACCGGGAACTTCTTTCGACGAGCAGTACTTC.

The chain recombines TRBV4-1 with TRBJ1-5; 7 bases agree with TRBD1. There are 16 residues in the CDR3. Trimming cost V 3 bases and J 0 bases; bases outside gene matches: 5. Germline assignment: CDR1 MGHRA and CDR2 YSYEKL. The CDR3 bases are TGCGCCAGCAGCCAGACAGGGTTGGGTAGCAATCAGCCCCAGCATTTT. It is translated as CASSQTGLGSNQPQHF.

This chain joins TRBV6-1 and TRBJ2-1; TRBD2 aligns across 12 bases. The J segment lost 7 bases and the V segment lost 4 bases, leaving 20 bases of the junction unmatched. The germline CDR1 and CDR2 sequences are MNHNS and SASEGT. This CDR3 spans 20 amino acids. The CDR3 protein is CASSATRLAGVWRSDNEQFF. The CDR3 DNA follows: TGTGCCAGCAGTGCTACCCGACTAGCGGGAGTTTGGCGTTCGGATAATGAGCAGTTCTTC.

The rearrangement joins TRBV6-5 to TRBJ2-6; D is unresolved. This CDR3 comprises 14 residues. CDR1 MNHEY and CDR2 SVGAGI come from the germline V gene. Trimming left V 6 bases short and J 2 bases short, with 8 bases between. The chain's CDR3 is CASSVYPGANVLTF. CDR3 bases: TGTGCCAGCAGCGTTTATCCTGGGGCCAACGTCCTGACTTTC.

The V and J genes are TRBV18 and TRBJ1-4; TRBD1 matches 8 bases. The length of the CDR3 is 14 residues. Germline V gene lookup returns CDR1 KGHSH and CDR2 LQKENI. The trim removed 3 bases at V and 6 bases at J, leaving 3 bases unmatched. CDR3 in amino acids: CASSPTGDYEKLFF. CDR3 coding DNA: TGTGCCAGCTCACCGACAGGGGATTATGAAAAACTGTTTTTT. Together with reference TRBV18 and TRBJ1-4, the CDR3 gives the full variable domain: NAGVMQNPRHLVRRRGQEARLRCSPMKGHSHVYWYRQLPEEGLKFMVYLQKENIIDESGMPKERFSAEFPKEGPSILRIQQVVRGDSAAYFCASSPTGDYEKLFFGSGTQLSVL.

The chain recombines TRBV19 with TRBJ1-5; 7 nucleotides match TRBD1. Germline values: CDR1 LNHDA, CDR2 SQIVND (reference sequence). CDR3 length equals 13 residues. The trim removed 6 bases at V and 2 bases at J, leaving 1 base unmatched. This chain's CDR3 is CASRGQGNQPQHF. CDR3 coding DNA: TGTGCCAGTAGAGGACAGGGCAATCAGCCCCAGCATTTT.

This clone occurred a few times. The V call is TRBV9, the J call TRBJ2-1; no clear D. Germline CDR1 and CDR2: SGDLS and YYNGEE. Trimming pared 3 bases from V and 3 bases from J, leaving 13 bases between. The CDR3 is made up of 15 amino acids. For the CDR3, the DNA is TGTGCCAGCAGCGCCGGAGATAGCTTCTACAATGAGCAGTTCTTC. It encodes CASSAGDSFYNEQFF.

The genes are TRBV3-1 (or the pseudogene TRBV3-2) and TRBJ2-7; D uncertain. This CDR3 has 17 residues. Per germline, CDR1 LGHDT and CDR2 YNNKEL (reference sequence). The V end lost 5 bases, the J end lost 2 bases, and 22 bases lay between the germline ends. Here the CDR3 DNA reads TGTGCCAGCAGCTATGGTACCCCATCCCCGGTTCCCTACGAGCAGTACTTC. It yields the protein CASSYGTPSPVPYEQYF.

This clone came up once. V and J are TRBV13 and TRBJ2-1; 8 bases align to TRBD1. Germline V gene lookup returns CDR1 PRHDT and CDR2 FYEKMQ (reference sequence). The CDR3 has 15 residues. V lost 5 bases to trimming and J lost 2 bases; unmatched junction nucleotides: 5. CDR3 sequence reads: CASSPPTGAYNEQFF. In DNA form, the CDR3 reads TGTGCCAGCAGCCCCCCGACAGGGGCCTACAATGAGCAGTTCTTC. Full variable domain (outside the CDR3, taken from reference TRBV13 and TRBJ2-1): AAGVIQSPRHLIKEKRETATLKCYPIPRHDTVYWYQQGPGQDPQFLISFYEKMQSDKGSIPDRFSAQQFSDYHSELNMSSLELGDSALYFCASSPPTGAYNEQFFGPGTRLTVL.

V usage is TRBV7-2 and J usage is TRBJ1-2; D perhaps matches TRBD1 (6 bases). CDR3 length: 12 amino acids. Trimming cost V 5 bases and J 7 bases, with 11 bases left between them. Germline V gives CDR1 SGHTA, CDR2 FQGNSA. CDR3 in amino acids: CASSEQGTGYTF. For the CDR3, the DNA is TGTGCCAGCAGCGAACAGGGTACTGGCTACACCTTC.

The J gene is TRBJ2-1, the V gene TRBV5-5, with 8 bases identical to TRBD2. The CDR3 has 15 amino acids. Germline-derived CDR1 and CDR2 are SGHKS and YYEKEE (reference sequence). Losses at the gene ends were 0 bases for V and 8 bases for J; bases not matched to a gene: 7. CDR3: CASSLVLSSGYEQFF. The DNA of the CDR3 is TGTGCCAGCAGCTTGGTTTTGTCTAGCGGGTATGAGCAGTTCTTC.

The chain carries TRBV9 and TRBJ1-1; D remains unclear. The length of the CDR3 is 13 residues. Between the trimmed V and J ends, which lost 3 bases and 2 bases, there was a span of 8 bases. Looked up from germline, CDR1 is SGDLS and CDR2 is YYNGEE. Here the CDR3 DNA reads TGTGCCAGCAGCGCACAGTTTAACACTGAAGCTTTCTTT. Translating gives CASSAQFNTEAFF.